A selection of T cell receptor beta chains follows, all from one sample in a study of CD8+CD57+ T cells in acquired aplastic anemia. In TCRdb, the reads were re-called with MiXCR into one record per CDR3 protein. The data contain 180,000 or so distinct CDR3 sequences, less than 50% of them singletons. Sequenced input: sorted CD4+, CD8+, or CD8+CD57+ T cells (not recorded which) from PBMCs. The origin of the receptors is a human donor with aplastic anemia. Each CDR3 is given with its conserved first and last residue. The order of the fields is D gene, clone size, J gene, V gene, CDR3 protein, CDR3 DNA. The D gene is left open where the match is weak. Size values are once, few and many counts, or a class for expanded clones, and some rows have none.

.,many,TRBJ2-7,TRBV2,CASSEGPLSSYEQYF,TGTGCCAGCAGTGAGGGCCCTCTAAGCTCCTACGAGCAGTACTTC
.,.,TRBJ2-6,TRBV7-3,CASGISGANVLTF,TGTGCCAGCGGAATCTCTGGGGCCAACGTCCTGACTTTC
TRBD1,.,TRBJ2-6,TRBV7-8,CASSLGGTGHPNVLTF,TGTGCCAGCAGCTTAGGAGGGACAGGGCATCCCAACGTCCTGACTTTC
TRBD1,once,TRBJ1-4,TRBV2,CASSADRATNEKLFF,TGTGCCAGCAGCGCCGACAGGGCAACTAATGAAAAACTGTTTTTT
.,many,TRBJ1-1,TRBV5-8,CASSLGRGWDTEAFF,TGTGCCAGCAGCTTGGGAAGGGGGTGGGACACTGAAGCTTTCTTT
.,many,TRBJ2-2,TRBV5-1,CASSPELAGELFF,TGCGCCAGCAGCCCGGAGTTGGCCGGGGAGCTGTTTTTT
TRBD2,few,TRBJ2-2,TRBV6-2/TRBV6-3,CASSPTRNLAGGELFF,TGTGCCAGCAGCCCAACCCGAAACTTAGCGGGGGGGGAGCTGTTTTTT
.,few,TRBJ2-2,TRBV15,CATRGVGELFF,TGTGCCACCAGGGGGGTAGGGGAGCTGTTTTTT
TRBD1,many,TRBJ2-1,TRBV15,CATSLTGEPYNEQFF,TGTGCCACCAGCCTTACAGGGGAACCCTACAATGAGCAGTTCTTC
TRBD2,.,TRBJ2-1,TRBV10-3,CAPRTSGGYNEQFF,TGTGCCCCAAGGACTAGCGGGGGATACAATGAGCAGTTCTTC
.,.,TRBJ2-7,TRBV9,CASSSGGGGAHEQYF,TGTGCCAGCAGCTCAGGGGGCGGGGGGGCCCACGAGCAGTACTTC
TRBD1,many,TRBJ2-1,TRBV10-3,CAIRPGQGRDEQFF,TGTGCCATCAGGCCGGGACAGGGGAGGGATGAGCAGTTCTTC
.,.,TRBJ2-5,TRBV2,CAVLSGQETQYF,TGTGCCGTTCTATCGGGACAAGAGACCCAGTACTTC
TRBD1,.,TRBJ2-7,TRBV20-1,CSANKMGTGGFEQYF,TGCAGTGCTAACAAAATGGGGACAGGGGGCTTCGAGCAGTACTTC
TRBD1,.,TRBJ2-1,TRBV5-8,CASSLFGTGPEQFF,TGTGCCAGCAGCTTGTTCGGGACAGGGCCCGAGCAGTTCTTC
TRBD1,.,TRBJ2-4,TRBV12-3/TRBV12-4,CASSLTLRDRVVLAKNIQYF,TGTGCCAGCAGTTTAACCCTAAGGGACAGGGTAGTACTAGCCAAAAACATTCAGTACTTC
TRBD1,.,TRBJ1-2,TRBV6-4,CASRLEGQGLYGYTF,TGTGCCAGCAGACTGGAAGGACAGGGGTTGTATGGCTACACCTTC
.,.,TRBJ2-7,TRBV7-8,CASSLFAYEQYF,TGTGCCAGCAGCTTATTCGCCTACGAGCAGTACTTC
.,.,TRBJ1-6,TRBV20-1,CSARSASPGSLHF,TGCAGTGCTAGGTCGGCCAGCCCCGGATCCCTCCACTTT
TRBD2,many,TRBJ2-7,TRBV20-1,CSATGLAGYEQYF,TGCAGTGCAACGGGACTAGCGGGCTACGAGCAGTACTTC
.,many,TRBJ1-2,TRBV19,CASSIDLAGTRRGYTF,TGTGCCAGTAGTATAGATCTAGCAGGGACGAGGCGTGGCTACACCTTC
.,.,TRBJ2-5,TRBV7-3,CASSSQGSLTGETQYF,TGTGCCAGCAGCTCCCAAGGGAGCCTGACCGGGGAGACCCAGTACTTC
.,many,TRBJ2-7,TRBV6-5,CASSYKSPNGEQYF,TGTGCCAGCAGTTACAAGTCCCCGAACGGGGAGCAGTACTTC
TRBD2,many,TRBJ2-2,TRBV5-1,CASGGVADTGELFF,TGCGCCAGCGGGGGGGTAGCGGACACCGGGGAGCTGTTTTTT
.,.,TRBJ2-7,TRBV5-4,CASSLDRAEYEQYF,TGTGCCAGCAGCTTGGACAGGGCGGAGTACGAGCAGTACTTC
.,.,TRBJ2-3,TRBV29-1,CSVRDGGTDTQYF,TGCAGCGTCCGGGACGGAGGCACAGATACGCAGTATTTT
.,few,TRBJ1-1,TRBV30,CAWSLAGTPKPQAFF,TGTGCCTGGAGCCTCGCCGGGACGCCAAAACCCCAAGCTTTCTTT
TRBD2,.,TRBJ2-1,TRBV7-8,CANSPIAGLAYNEQFF,TGTGCCAACAGCCCCATAGCGGGACTCGCCTACAATGAGCAGTTCTTC
.,.,TRBJ2-3,TRBV9,CASSVGGPTDTQYF,TGTGCCAGCAGCGTAGGAGGACCGACAGATACGCAGTATTTT
TRBD1,few,TRBJ1-2,TRBV28,CAGTGKGHYGYTF,TGTGCCGGGACAGGGAAGGGTCACTATGGCTACACCTTC
TRBD2,.,TRBJ2-2,TRBV2,CASIMGEGVPGELFF,TGTGCCAGCATAATGGGGGAGGGCGTCCCCGGGGAGCTGTTTTTT
TRBD2,once,TRBJ2-3,TRBV10-1,CASSESASGVTDTQYF,TGCGCCAGCAGTGAGTCGGCTAGCGGGGTCACAGATACGCAGTATTTT
.,.,TRBJ2-4,TRBV27,CASKTGNPKNIQYF,TGTGCCAGCAAGACGGGGAATCCCAAAAACATTCAGTACTTC
.,.,TRBJ1-1,TRBV28,CASRPATGANTEAFF,TGTGCCAGCAGACCCGCGACAGGAGCGAACACTGAAGCTTTCTTT
TRBD1,.,TRBJ2-5,TRBV24-1,CATSDPTGAGETQYF,TGTGCCACCAGTGACCCGACAGGGGCGGGGGAGACCCAGTACTTC
.,.,TRBJ2-1,TRBV15,CATSQAPGGMYNEQFF,TGTGCCACCAGCCAGGCCCCGGGCGGCATGTACAATGAGCAGTTCTTC
.,.,TRBJ2-1,TRBV19,CASSIRGLDEQFF,TGTGCCAGTAGTATACGGGGGTTGGATGAGCAGTTCTTC
TRBD1,.,TRBJ2-3,TRBV12-3/TRBV12-4,CASRGQVSTDTQYF,TGTGCCAGCAGGGGACAGGTCAGCACAGATACGCAGTATTTT
.,.,TRBJ1-2,TRBV29-1,CSVLRVNYGYTF,TGCAGCGTTCTCAGGGTTAACTATGGCTACACCTTC
TRBD2,many,TRBJ2-5,TRBV7-2,CASSFRAGYETQYF,TGTGCCAGCAGCTTCAGAGCGGGGTACGAGACCCAGTACTTC
.,few,TRBJ1-1,TRBV29-1,CSVEPDTHTEAFF,TGCAGCGTTGAACCGGACACACACACTGAAGCTTTCTTT
.,once,TRBJ2-3,TRBV24-1,CATSQDGSTDTQYF,TGTGCCACCAGCCAAGACGGAAGCACAGATACGCAGTATTTT
.,.,TRBJ1-5,TRBV10-3,CAISESGGSNQPQHF,TGTGCCATCAGTGAGTCGGGGGGGAGCAATCAGCCCCAGCATTTT
.,many,TRBJ2-7,TRBV2,CASSEGSYEQYF,TGTGCCAGCAGTGAAGGATCTTACGAGCAGTACTTC
TRBD1,many,TRBJ2-7,TRBV7-9,CASSRRTGSSYEQYF,TGTGCCAGCAGCCGCCGGACAGGAAGCTCCTACGAGCAGTACTTC
.,.,TRBJ2-1,TRBV11-1,CASSLDRAGRGDSLQFF,TGTGCCAGCAGCCTTGACAGGGCAGGCCGAGGGGACTCCTTGCAGTTCTTC
TRBD1,many,TRBJ2-1,TRBV7-7,CASSVGQGAREQFF,TGTGCTAGCAGCGTAGGACAGGGGGCAAGAGAGCAGTTCTTC